The text below deals with one T cell receptor (beta chain). Its antigen remains unidentified. The sample comes from a study of neurological immune-mediated disorders. Findings and limits, study-wide: Levels of TCR clonal expansion peaked in HTLV-1-associated myelopathy and reached their lowest in multiple sclerosis, under those of healthy controls.

The authors produced cDNA by 5'RACE using 10-nucleotide random UMIs. TCRdb recomputed calls from the 5' RACE reads with MiXCR, one row per CDR3 protein. The sample has fewer than 90,000 distinct CDR3 sequences, 10% seen once. Time point: longitudinal time-point 1 (baseline). This CDR3 contains 13 residues. Germline lookup yields CDR1 DFQATT and CDR2 SNEGSKA (reference sequence). V trimming: 6 bases; J trimming: 4 bases; junction bases outside the gene matches: 7. The material sequenced was PBMCs. This rearrangement joins TRBV20-1 to TRBJ2-7; TRBD1 agrees at 9 bases. The clonotype originates from a man aged 30 to 45 in good health. CDR3 region: CSAHTGGGYEQYF. The CDR3 nucleotides are TGCAGTGCCCATACAGGGGGCGGTTACGAGCAGTACTTC.